A selection of T cell receptor beta chains follows, all from one sample in a study of CD8 T cells in Susac syndrome. TCRdb ran MiXCR on the immunoSEQ multiplex PCR reads and lists one entry per CDR3 protein. There are about 120,000 distinct CDR3 sequences in the sample; about 95% occur only once, and 0.28% lies in the top ten. Sample: CD8+ T cells from PBMCs. These receptors all come from a human donor with Susac syndrome. Each CDR3 is given with its conserved first and last residue. The order of the fields is J gene, V gene, clone size, D gene, CDR3 protein, CDR3 DNA. The D gene is left open where the match is weak. Size is stated for part of the rows, as once, few or many counts, or as a class when the clone is expanded.

TRBJ2-7 | TRBV12-3/TRBV12-4 | few | TRBD1 | CASSSGTAAYEQYF | TGTGCCAGCAGTTCCGGGACAGCAGCCTACGAGCAGTACTTC
TRBJ2-1 | TRBV6-4 | - | TRBD2 | CASSDSGGSSYNEQFF | TGTGCCAGCAGTGACTCCGGGGGGAGCTCCTACAATGAGCAGTTCTTC
TRBJ2-1 | TRBV6-4 | - | - | CASSDGSTYNEQFF | TGTGCCAGCAGTGACGGGTCCACTTACAATGAGCAGTTCTTC
TRBJ1-2 | TRBV6-5 | - | TRBD1 | CASSYATGINLGYTF | TGTGCCAGCAGTTACGCGACAGGGATAAACCTCGGCTACACCTTC
TRBJ2-7 | TRBV19 | - | - | CASSTWTTSYEQYF | TGTGCCAGTAGTACATGGACTACATCCTACGAGCAGTACTTC
TRBJ2-1 | TRBV4-2 | - | - | CASSQEVVDYNEQFF | TGTGCCAGCAGCCAAGAGGTGGTAGATTACAATGAGCAGTTCTTC
TRBJ1-2 | TRBV20-1 | - | - | CSARVEQIIYGYTF | TGCAGTGCTAGAGTCGAACAGATTATTTATGGCTACACCTTC
TRBJ2-1 | TRBV27 | - | - | CASSLRTLQAHEQFF | TGTGCCAGCAGTTTGAGGACGCTGCAGGCCCATGAGCAGTTCTTC
TRBJ2-3 | TRBV7-9 | - | - | CASSVSVGDTQYF | TGTGCCAGCAGCGTATCGGTTGGAGATACGCAGTATTTT
TRBJ1-2 | TRBV9 | - | - | CASSARRDRVSYGYTF | TGTGCCAGCAGCGCCCGCCGGGACCGAGTATCCTATGGCTACACCTTC